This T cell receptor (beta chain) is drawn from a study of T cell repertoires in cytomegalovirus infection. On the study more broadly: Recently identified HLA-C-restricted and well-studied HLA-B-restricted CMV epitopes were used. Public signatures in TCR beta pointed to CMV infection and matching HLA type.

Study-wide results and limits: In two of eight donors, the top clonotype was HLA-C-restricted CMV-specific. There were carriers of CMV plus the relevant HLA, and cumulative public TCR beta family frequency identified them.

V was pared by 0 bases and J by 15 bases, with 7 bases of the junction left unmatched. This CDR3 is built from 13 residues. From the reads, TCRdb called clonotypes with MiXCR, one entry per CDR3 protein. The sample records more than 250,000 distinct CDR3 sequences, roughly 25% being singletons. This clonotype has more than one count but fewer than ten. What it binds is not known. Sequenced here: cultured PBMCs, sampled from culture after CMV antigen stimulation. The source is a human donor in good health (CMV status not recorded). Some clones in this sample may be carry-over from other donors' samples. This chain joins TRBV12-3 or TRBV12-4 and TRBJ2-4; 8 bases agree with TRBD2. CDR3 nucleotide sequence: TGTGCCAGCAGTTTAGCGCAGGGACTAGAGGTGTACTTC. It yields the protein CASSLAQGLEVYF.